This is a list of T cell receptor beta chains from one sample in a study of Ad26.COV2.S vaccination and SARS-CoV-2 variants. Produced via immunoSEQ multiplex PCR; TCRdb's table is partial and in-frame only. The data hold about 680,000 clones, with roughly 90% observed a single time. The material sequenced was peripheral blood, taken in a trial of Ad26.COV2.S vaccine versus placebo. Receptor source: a person aged 18-65 years who received the Ad26.COV2.S COVID-19 vaccine or a placebo. Each CDR3 is given with its conserved first and last residue. A D gene is named only where the DNA matches it firmly. Size values are once, few and many counts, or a class for expanded clones, and some rows have none.

V	size	J	D	CDR3	DNA
TRBV18	once	TRBJ1-3	.	CASSPGGVGNTIYF	TGTGCCAGCTCACCTGGAGGGGTTGGAAACACCATATATTTT
TRBV11-2	.	TRBJ1-4	.	CASSLDSGLFEKLFF	TGTGCCAGCAGCTTAGATTCAGGGTTGTTTGAAAAACTGTTTTTT
TRBV10-3	.	TRBJ1-1	.	CAIKDWNTEAFF	TGTGCCATCAAGGACTGGAACACTGAAGCTTTCTTT
TRBV5-1	.	TRBJ2-7	.	CASSLGGQSSYEQYF	TGCGCCAGCAGCTTGGGAGGACAGAGCTCCTACGAGCAGTACTTC
TRBV3-1/TRBV3-2	.	TRBJ2-3	TRBD2	CASSRQREGTDTQYF	TGTGCCAGCAGCCGCCAGCGGGAGGGCACAGATACGCAGTATTTT
TRBV9	.	TRBJ1-1	.	CASTVQAENTEAFF	TGTGCCAGCACCGTACAGGCCGAGAACACTGAAGCTTTCTTT
TRBV7-8	.	TRBJ1-4	.	CASSSHRGATNEKLFF	TGTGCCAGCAGCTCCCACCGGGGCGCAACTAATGAAAAACTGTTTTTT
TRBV7-2	.	TRBJ1-1	.	CASSFSGVRVAFF	TGTGCCAGCAGCTTTTCCGGAGTTAGGGTAGCTTTCTTT
TRBV7-2	.	TRBJ2-7	TRBD2	CASSLGAGAYEQYF	TGTGCCAGCAGCTTAGGTGCGGGAGCCTACGAGCAGTACTTC
TRBV12-3/TRBV12-4	.	TRBJ2-7	.	CASSPTGTYEQYF	TGTGCCAGCAGCCCAACAGGGACCTACGAGCAGTACTTC
TRBV12-3/TRBV12-4	.	TRBJ1-1	.	CASSSGDLVNF	TGTGCCAGCAGTTCCGGGGACCTGGTTAACTTT
TRBV6-2/TRBV6-3	.	TRBJ1-5	.	CASSYEQGTQPQHF	TGTGCCAGCAGTTACGAACAGGGTACTCAGCCCCAGCATTTT
TRBV5-4	.	TRBJ2-7	.	CASSITGSYEQYF	TGTGCCAGCAGCATCACAGGGTCCTACGAGCAGTACTTC
TRBV6-5	.	TRBJ1-5	TRBD1	CASSLQGFDQPQHF	TGTGCCAGCAGCTTACAGGGGTTTGATCAGCCCCAGCATTTT
TRBV27	.	TRBJ1-2	.	CASSLTRNLGGYTF	TGTGCCAGCAGTTTAACCCGGAACCTGGGGGGCTACACCTTC
TRBV27	.	TRBJ1-5	TRBD1	CASSPRTGLDQPQHF	TGTGCCAGCAGCCCTAGGACAGGTCTCGATCAGCCCCAGCATTTT
TRBV29-1	.	TRBJ1-2	TRBD1	CSDRVNYGYTF	TGCAGTGACAGGGTTAACTATGGCTACACCTTC
TRBV9	.	TRBJ1-2	.	CASSVGPGNYGYTF	TGTGCCAGCAGCGTCGGACCGGGCAACTATGGCTACACCTTC
TRBV27	.	TRBJ2-2	.	CASSLFPGELFF	TGTGCCAGCAGTTTATTCCCCGGGGAGCTGTTTTTT
TRBV27	few	TRBJ2-7	.	CASSLSRDKTYEQYF	TGTGCCAGCAGTTTGTCGAGGGACAAAACCTACGAGCAGTACTTC
TRBV6-5	.	TRBJ1-2	.	CASSKRGAGGYTF	TGTGCCAGCAGTAAGAGGGGAGCGGGTGGCTACACCTTC
TRBV5-1	.	TRBJ1-5	.	CASSPRQDNNQPQHF	TGCGCCAGCAGCCCAAGACAGGATAACAATCAGCCCCAGCATTTT
TRBV6-1	.	TRBJ2-7	TRBD2	CASSERAGDFSYEQYF	TGTGCCAGCAGTGAAAGGGCGGGGGACTTCTCCTACGAGCAGTACTTC
TRBV2	.	TRBJ2-7	TRBD1	CASTDRASYEQYF	TGTGCCAGTACGGACAGGGCTTCCTACGAGCAGTACTTC
TRBV19	.	TRBJ1-5	TRBD1	CASSRDSLSNQPQHF	TGTGCCAGTAGTAGGGACAGCCTTAGCAATCAGCCCCAGCATTTT
TRBV18	once	TRBJ1-1	.	CASSQGQGNTEAFF	TGTGCCAGCTCCCAAGGTCAAGGGAACACTGAAGCTTTCTTT
TRBV15	.	TRBJ2-3	.	CATSRGATDTQYF	TGTGCCACCAGCAGAGGAGCCACAGATACGCAGTATTTT
TRBV25-1	.	TRBJ2-4	.	CASSEPGEVKNIQYF	TGTGCCAGCAGTGAACCAGGAGAGGTCAAAAACATTCAGTACTTC
TRBV30	.	TRBJ2-5	.	CAWSLGGLQETQYF	TGTGCCTGGAGCCTCGGGGGGCTACAAGAGACCCAGTACTTC
TRBV7-3	once	TRBJ2-1	.	CASSLRPEGDTNNEQFF	TGTGCCAGCAGTTTACGCCCCGAAGGGGACACAAACAATGAGCAGTTCTTC
TRBV27	.	TRBJ1-2	.	CASSSSQFVGLSYGYTF	TGTGCCAGCAGTTCCTCCCAATTTGTAGGGTTGTCCTATGGCTACACCTTC
TRBV20-1	once	TRBJ1-2	.	CSSSILYGYTF	TGCAGTTCATCTATTCTGTATGGCTACACCTTC
TRBV7-2	.	TRBJ2-2	.	CASSRGTGELFF	TGTGCCAGCAGCCGAGGAACCGGGGAGCTGTTTTTT
TRBV30	.	TRBJ2-3	TRBD2	CAWSVASGRTDTQYF	TGTGCCTGGAGTGTGGCTAGCGGGAGGACAGATACGCAGTATTTT
TRBV6-5	.	TRBJ1-2	TRBD1	CASSYAGQGGYGYTF	TGTGCCAGCAGTTACGCGGGACAGGGGGGCTATGGCTACACCTTC
TRBV6-6	.	TRBJ1-5	.	CASSNAYSNQPQHF	TGTGCCAGCAGTAACGCTTATAGCAATCAGCCCCAGCATTTT
TRBV29-1	once	TRBJ2-1	TRBD2	CSVSSGSYEQFF	TGCAGCGTGAGTAGCGGGAGTTATGAGCAGTTCTTC
TRBV4-1	.	TRBJ1-1	.	CASSQVWGTEAFF	TGCGCCAGCAGCCAAGTCTGGGGCACTGAAGCTTTCTTT
TRBV29-1	.	TRBJ2-1	.	CSVGRLGYNEQFF	TGCAGCGTTGGTCGTCTCGGCTACAATGAGCAGTTCTTC
TRBV5-1	.	TRBJ2-7	.	CASSLGQTATYEQYF	TGCGCCAGCAGCTTGGGGCAGACAGCTACCTACGAGCAGTACTTC
TRBV11-2	few	TRBJ2-7	TRBD1	CASSLAGTAYEQYF	TGTGCCAGCAGCTTAGCAGGGACAGCGTACGAGCAGTACTTC
TRBV15	.	TRBJ1-6	.	CATSRDVVSPLHF	TGTGCCACCAGCAGAGATGTCGTTTCACCCCTCCACTTT
TRBV7-8	.	TRBJ1-1	.	CASSLEGWARRNTEAFF	TGTGCCAGCAGCTTGGAAGGTTGGGCCAGGAGGAACACTGAAGCTTTCTTT
TRBV19	.	TRBJ1-4	TRBD1	CASTTGQDEKLFF	TGTGCCAGTACCACGGGACAGGATGAAAAACTGTTTTTT
TRBV12-3/TRBV12-4	once	TRBJ2-1	TRBD2	CASRLAGGNEQFF	TGTGCCAGCAGACTAGCGGGGGGTAATGAGCAGTTCTTC
TRBV5-4	.	TRBJ2-7	.	CASSLEGQYEQYF	TGTGCCAGCAGCTTGGAGGGCCAGTACGAGCAGTACTTC
TRBV6-5	once	TRBJ1-3	.	CASSLLGVSGNTIYF	TGTGCCAGCAGTTTATTAGGGGTTTCTGGAAACACCATATATTTT